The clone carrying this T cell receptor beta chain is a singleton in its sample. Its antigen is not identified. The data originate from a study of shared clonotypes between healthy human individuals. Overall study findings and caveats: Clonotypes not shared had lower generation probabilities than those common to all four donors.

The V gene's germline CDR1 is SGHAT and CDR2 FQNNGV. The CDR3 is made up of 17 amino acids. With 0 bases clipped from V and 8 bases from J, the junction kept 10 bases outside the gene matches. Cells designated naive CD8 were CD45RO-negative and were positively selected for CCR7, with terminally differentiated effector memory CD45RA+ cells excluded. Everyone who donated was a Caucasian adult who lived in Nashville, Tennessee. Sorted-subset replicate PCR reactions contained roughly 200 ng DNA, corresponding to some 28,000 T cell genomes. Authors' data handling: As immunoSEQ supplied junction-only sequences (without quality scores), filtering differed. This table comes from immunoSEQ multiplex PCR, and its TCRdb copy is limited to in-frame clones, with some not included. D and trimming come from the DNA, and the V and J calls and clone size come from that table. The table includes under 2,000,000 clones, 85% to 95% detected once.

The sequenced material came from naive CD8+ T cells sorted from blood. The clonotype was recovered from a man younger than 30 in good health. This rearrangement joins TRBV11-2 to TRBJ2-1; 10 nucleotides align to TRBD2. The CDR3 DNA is TGTGCCAGCAGCTTAGATCCCGGGCTAGCGGGAGACCATGAGCAGTTCTTC. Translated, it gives CASSLDPGLAGDHEQFF. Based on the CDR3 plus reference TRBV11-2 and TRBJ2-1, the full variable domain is EAGVAQSPRYKIIEKRQSVAFWCNPISGHATLYWYQQILGQGPKLLIQFQNNGVVDDSQLPKDRFSAERLKGVDSTLKIQPAKLEDSAVYLCASSLDPGLAGDHEQFFGPGTRLTVL.